This T cell receptor (beta chain) was observed in a study of cytomegalovirus exposure and HLA in healthy donors. Study at large: The study placed 70% to 90% of its 398 genotyped donors in the Caucasian-associated ancestry cluster.

The PCR used 60 Vbeta and 13 Jbeta primers. Sequencing was performed with immunoSEQ multiplex PCR; in TCRdb, only in-frame clones are kept and a portion is missing. The data contain roughly 190,000 clones, around 87% of them singletons. V lost 2 bases to trimming and J lost 2 bases; unmatched junction nucleotides: 1. In germline, CDR1 is SGHNT, CDR2 YYREEE (reference sequence). CDR3 length: 14 amino acids. Sequenced sample: PBMCs. The J gene is TRBJ1-2, the V gene TRBV5-4; 9 bases are a match to TRBD1. The sequence was obtained from a woman in her late teens or twenties in good health and CMV-seronegative. The CDR3 here is CASSFGQGNYGYTF. The CDR3 nucleotides read TGTGCCAGCAGCTTCGGACAGGGGAACTATGGCTACACCTTC.